This T cell receptor beta chain originates from a study of response to subunit inactivated influenza vaccine. Whole-study results and caveats: Authors suggested that a seasonal influenza vaccination recruits few new T cells each time.

V shed 3 bases and J 2 bases; nucleotides not matched to a gene: 7. The CDR3 extends over 15 amino acids. Germline V gives CDR1 SGHRS, CDR2 YFSETQ. In TCRdb, the RT-PCR reads were re-called with MiXCR into one record per CDR3 protein. Of 800,000 to 1,000,000 distinct CDR3 sequences detected, less than 25% appear once; the ten largest clones hold roughly a tenth. On this clonotype: Its specificity is unknown.

Sequenced here: PBMCs from blood, sampled more than 4 days after vaccination. The genes are TRBV5-1 and TRBJ2-5; TRBD1 aligns across 7 bases. This clonotype originated in a man aged 50-59 years who received an inactivated influenza vaccine. CDR3 protein: CASSWGTGDQETQYF. The DNA of the CDR3 is TGCGCCAGCAGCTGGGGTACAGGGGATCAAGAGACCCAGTACTTC.